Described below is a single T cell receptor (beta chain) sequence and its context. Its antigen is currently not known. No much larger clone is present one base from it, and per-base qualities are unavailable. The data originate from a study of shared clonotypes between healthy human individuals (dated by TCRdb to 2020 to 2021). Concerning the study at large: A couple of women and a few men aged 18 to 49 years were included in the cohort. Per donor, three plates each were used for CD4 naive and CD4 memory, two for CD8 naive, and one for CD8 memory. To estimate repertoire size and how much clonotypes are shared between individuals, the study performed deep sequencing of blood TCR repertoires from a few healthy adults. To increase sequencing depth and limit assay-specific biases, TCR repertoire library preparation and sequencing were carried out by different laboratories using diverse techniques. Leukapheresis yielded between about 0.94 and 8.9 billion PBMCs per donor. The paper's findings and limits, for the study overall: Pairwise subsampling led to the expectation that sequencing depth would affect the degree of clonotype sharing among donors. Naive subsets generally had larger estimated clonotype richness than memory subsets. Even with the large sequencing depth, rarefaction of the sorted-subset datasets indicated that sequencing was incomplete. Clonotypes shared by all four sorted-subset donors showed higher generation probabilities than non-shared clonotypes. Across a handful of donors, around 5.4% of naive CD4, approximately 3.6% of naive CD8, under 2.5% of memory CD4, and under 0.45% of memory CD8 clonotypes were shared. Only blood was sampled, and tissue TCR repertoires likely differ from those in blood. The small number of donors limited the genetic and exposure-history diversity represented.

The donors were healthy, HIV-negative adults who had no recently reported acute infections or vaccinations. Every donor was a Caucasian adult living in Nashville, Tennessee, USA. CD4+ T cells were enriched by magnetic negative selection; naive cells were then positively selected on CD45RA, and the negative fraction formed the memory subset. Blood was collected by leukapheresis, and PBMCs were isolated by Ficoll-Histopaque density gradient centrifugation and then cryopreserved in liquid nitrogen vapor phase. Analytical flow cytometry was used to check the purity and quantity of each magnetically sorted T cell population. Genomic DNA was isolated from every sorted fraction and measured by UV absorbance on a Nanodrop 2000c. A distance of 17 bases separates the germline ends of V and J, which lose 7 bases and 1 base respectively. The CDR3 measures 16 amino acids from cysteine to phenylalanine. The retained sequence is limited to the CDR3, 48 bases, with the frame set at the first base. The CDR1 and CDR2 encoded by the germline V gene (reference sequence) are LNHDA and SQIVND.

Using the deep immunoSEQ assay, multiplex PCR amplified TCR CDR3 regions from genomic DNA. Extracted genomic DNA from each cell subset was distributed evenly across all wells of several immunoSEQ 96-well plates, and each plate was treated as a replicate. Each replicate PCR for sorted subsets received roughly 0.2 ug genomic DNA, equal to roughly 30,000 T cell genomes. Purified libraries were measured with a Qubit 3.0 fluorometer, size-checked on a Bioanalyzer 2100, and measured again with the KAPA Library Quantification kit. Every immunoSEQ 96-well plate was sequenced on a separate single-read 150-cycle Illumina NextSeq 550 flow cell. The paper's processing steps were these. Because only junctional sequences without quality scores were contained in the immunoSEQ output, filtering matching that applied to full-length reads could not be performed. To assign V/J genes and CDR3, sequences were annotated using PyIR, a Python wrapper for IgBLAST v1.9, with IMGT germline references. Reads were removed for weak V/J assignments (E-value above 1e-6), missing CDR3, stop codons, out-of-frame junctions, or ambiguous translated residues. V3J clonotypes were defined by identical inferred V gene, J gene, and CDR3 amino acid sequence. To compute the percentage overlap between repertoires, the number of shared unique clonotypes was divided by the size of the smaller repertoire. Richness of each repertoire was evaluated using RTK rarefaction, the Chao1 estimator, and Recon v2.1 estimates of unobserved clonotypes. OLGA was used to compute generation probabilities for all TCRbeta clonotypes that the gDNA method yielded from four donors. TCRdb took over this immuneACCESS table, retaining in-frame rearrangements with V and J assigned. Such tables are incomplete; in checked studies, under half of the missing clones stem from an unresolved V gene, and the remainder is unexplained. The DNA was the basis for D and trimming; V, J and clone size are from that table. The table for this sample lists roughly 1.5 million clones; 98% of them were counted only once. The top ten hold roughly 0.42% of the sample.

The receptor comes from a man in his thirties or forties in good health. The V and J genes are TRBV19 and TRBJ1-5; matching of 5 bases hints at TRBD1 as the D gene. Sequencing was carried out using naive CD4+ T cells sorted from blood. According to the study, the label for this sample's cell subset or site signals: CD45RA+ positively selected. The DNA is TGTGCCAGTACCGCGGGGAGGGGTGTGAGCAATCAGCCCCAGCATTTT. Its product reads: CASTAGRGVSNQPQHF.